This is a list of T cell receptor beta chains from one sample in a study of blood T cell repertoires in COVID-19. Clones were sequenced by immunoSEQ multiplex PCR, and TCRdb holds only the in-frame ones, with some missing. The table shows some 180,000 clones, with 88% occurring only once. The sample comprised peripheral blood. These receptors were taken from a man aged 40-55 years with active or convalescent COVID-19. The CDR3 runs from the conserved cysteine through the conserved F or W. The order of the fields is J gene, V gene, clone size, D gene, CDR3 DNA, CDR3 protein. A D gene is named only where the DNA matches it firmly. A row's size may be missing; if present it is once, few, many or a size class.

TRBJ1-1,TRBV6-5,-,-,TGTGCCAGCAGTCGGGGGTCCGAAGCTTTCTTT,CASSRGSEAFF
TRBJ2-7,TRBV5-1,once,TRBD1,TGCGCCAGCAGCCGGGACAGGGAAGAGCAGTACTTC,CASSRDREEQYF
TRBJ2-3,TRBV5-1,-,TRBD2,TGCGCCAGCAGCTTGGGTGTAGCGGGGACTACAGATACGCAGTATTTT,CASSLGVAGTTDTQYF
TRBJ2-7,TRBV19,-,-,TGTGCCAGTAGTATAGATTACAGCCAGCAGTACTTC,CASSIDYSQQYF
TRBJ1-6,TRBV5-4,-,TRBD1,TGTGCCAGCAGGTTTACCGGGACAGGGCTCAATTCACCCCTCCACTTT,CASRFTGTGLNSPLHF
TRBJ1-1,TRBV5-1,-,-,TGCGCCAGCAGCTTGCAGGGACAAGGGTGGAACACTGAAGCTTTCTTT,CASSLQGQGWNTEAFF
TRBJ2-7,TRBV5-1,-,-,TGCGCCAGCAGCTTGATGACAGGAGTCTACGAGCAGTACTTC,CASSLMTGVYEQYF
TRBJ1-3,TRBV7-8,-,-,TGTGCCAGCAGCTTAGTTAGTCCCGTCTCTGGAAACACCATATATTTT,CASSLVSPVSGNTIYF
TRBJ1-6,TRBV2,-,-,TGTGCCAGCAGTGAGATGGGCTCACCCCTCCACTTT,CASSEMGSPLHF
TRBJ2-1,TRBV5-4,-,-,TGTGCCAGCAGCTTGGTGGGGGGAGTGGGAAATGAGCAGTTCTTC,CASSLVGGVGNEQFF
TRBJ2-1,TRBV6-2/TRBV6-3,-,TRBD2,TGTGCCAGCAGTTGGACCCGCGGGGGGGGGAATGAGCAGTTCTTC,CASSWTRGGGNEQFF
TRBJ2-7,TRBV7-9,-,-,TGTGCCAGCAGCCCGGACCCTCCCATCCTGACTAGTTCGAAGCAGGTGGCGTACTTC,CASSPDPPILTSSKQVAYF
TRBJ1-1,TRBV18,-,-,TGTGCCAGCTCCATCAGGGAGGGGATGAACACTGAAGCTTTCTTT,CASSIREGMNTEAFF
TRBJ2-4,TRBV7-8,once,TRBD1,TGTGCCAGCAGCGCGGGACAGGGGGGAGGAAACATTCAGTACTTC,CASSAGQGGGNIQYF
TRBJ2-7,TRBV6-1,-,-,TGTGCCAGCAGTGAACCACAGAACGAGCAGTACTTC,CASSEPQNEQYF
TRBJ2-7,TRBV5-1,-,TRBD1,TGCGCCAGCAGCGCTACGACAGGGGGCTACTACGAGCAGTACTTC,CASSATTGGYYEQYF
TRBJ2-1,TRBV11-3,few,TRBD1,TGTGCCAGCAGCTTAGGTCCCCCCGGGACAGGGAATGAGCAGTTCTTC,CASSLGPPGTGNEQFF
TRBJ2-1,TRBV12-3/TRBV12-4,-,-,TGTGCCAGCAGCCAAGACTACGGTGAGCAGTTCTTC,CASSQDYGEQFF
TRBJ2-3,TRBV15,-,-,TGTGCCACCAGCAGAGCCCGTAGCGGAACCACAGATACGCAGTATTTT,CATSRARSGTTDTQYF
TRBJ2-1,TRBV19,-,TRBD2,TGTGCCAGTAGTTTGTTAGCGGGAGGCCTTTACAATGAGCAGTTCTTC,CASSLLAGGLYNEQFF
TRBJ2-7,TRBV5-1,few,-,TGCGCCAGCAGCTTGGGGGCAGGGTTAGACTACGAGCAGTACTTC,CASSLGAGLDYEQYF
TRBJ1-4,TRBV3-1/TRBV3-2,-,-,TGTGCCAGCAGCCTCCGACAGGCGAATGAAAAACTGTTTTTT,CASSLRQANEKLFF
TRBJ1-1,TRBV5-1,-,-,TGCGCCAGCAGCTGGACAAAGATGAACACTGAAGCTTTCTTT,CASSWTKMNTEAFF
TRBJ1-5,TRBV28,-,-,TGTGCCAGCACCCCCTGGGGCAATAGCAATCAGCCCCAGCATTTT,CASTPWGNSNQPQHF
TRBJ2-1,TRBV27,-,-,TGTGCCAGCAGTTCGTCCCTAGTTTTAGATGAGCAGTTCTTC,CASSSSLVLDEQFF
TRBJ2-1,TRBV27,-,TRBD2,TGTGCCAGCAGTCCCCCCTTAGCGGGAGGGTTATTATATGAGCAGTTCTTC,CASSPPLAGGLLYEQFF
TRBJ1-5,TRBV28,-,TRBD1,TGTGCCAGCAGTTCTTTGCCGGGACAGGGGATTAGCAATCAGCCCCAGCATTTT,CASSSLPGQGISNQPQHF
TRBJ1-6,TRBV5-1,-,TRBD1,TGCGCCAGCAGCTTGACAGGGGCCTATAATTCACCCCTCCACTTT,CASSLTGAYNSPLHF
TRBJ2-3,TRBV4-3,-,TRBD2,TGCGCCAGCAGCCAAGATCGGGCTAGCGGGGCTAGCACAGATACGCAGTATTTT,CASSQDRASGASTDTQYF
TRBJ1-1,TRBV15,-,-,TGTGCCACCAGCAGAGATTGGACAGACAACACTGAAGCTTTCTTT,CATSRDWTDNTEAFF
TRBJ1-5,TRBV28,-,-,TGTGCCAGCAGTTTACCAGGGTTGCAGCCCCAGCATTTT,CASSLPGLQPQHF
TRBJ1-2,TRBV4-1,few,TRBD1,TGCGCCAGCAGCCAAGGGGACAGGAATTATGGCTACACCTTC,CASSQGDRNYGYTF
TRBJ2-2,TRBV5-8,-,-,TGTGCCAGAGAACAGGGGAACACCGGGGAGCTGTTTTTT,CAREQGNTGELFF
TRBJ1-1,TRBV7-9,-,TRBD1,TGTGCCAGCAGCTCCACAGGGGGGGGCACTGAAGCTTTCTTT,CASSSTGGGTEAFF
TRBJ1-2,TRBV29-1,-,TRBD1,TGCAGCGTTGAGGGTCAGGGACAGGGCTATGGCTACACCTTC,CSVEGQGQGYGYTF
TRBJ2-7,TRBV2,once,-,TGTGCCAGCGAGGTAATCTTTCAGCAGTACTTC,CASEVIFQQYF
TRBJ2-1,TRBV7-9,-,TRBD2,TGTGCCAGCAGCTTACTAGCGGGAGGCATAAATGAGCAGTTCTTC,CASSLLAGGINEQFF